A single sample gave rise to the 31 T cell receptor beta chains below, sequenced in a study of prognosis after radiotherapy for stage I lung cancer. Multiplex PCR, run in two rounds, amplified TCR beta CDR3 from genomic DNA. For every TRBV and TRBJ gene, a specific primer was used in first-round PCR. TCRdb independently ran MiXCR on the multiplex PCR reads; one entry per CDR3 protein. This table holds 45,000 to 60,000 distinct CDR3 sequences, about 37% found once. The source material was PBMCs, sampled before or after stereotactic body radiation therapy (not recorded which). The receptors here all came from a donor aged 50 or older with non-small cell lung cancer.

The sample holds many counts of this clonotype. The CDR3, as DNA: TGTGCCAGCAGCGGACAGGTCTCGGCGGCAGATACGCAGTATTTT. This encodes CASSGQVSAADTQYF. The gene calls are TRBV9 and TRBJ2-3, with D possibly TRBD1 on 6 matching bases. This CDR3 region has 15 residues. Trimming removed 3 bases from V and 4 bases from J, with 15 bases in between. The germline gives CDR1 SGDLS, CDR2 YYNGEE.

This clonotype was detected ten times or more. This chain joins TRBV6-9 and TRBJ2-7; 7 bases match TRBD1. The CDR3 is made up of 15 amino acids. The ends lost 3 bases at V and 7 bases at J; junction bases unmatched: 12. CDR1 is MNHGY and CDR2 is SVAAGI in the germline V gene. The CDR3 is CASSYSLQGVYEQYF. The CDR3 region has the DNA TGTGCCAGCAGTTACTCCCTGCAGGGGGTGTATGAGCAGTACTTC.

The sample holds many counts of this clonotype. Written as DNA, the CDR3 is TGCAGCGGGCTCAGGCAGAGCTCCTACAATGAGCAGTTCTTC. Amino acid sequence: CSGLRQSSYNEQFF. The chain carries TRBV29-1 and TRBJ2-1; D not certain. Germline V gene lookup returns CDR1 SQVTM and CDR2 ANQGSEA. Trimming removed 7 bases at V and 0 bases at J, with 13 bases between. This CDR3 comprises 14 residues.

The V and J genes are TRBV5-4 and TRBJ2-5; TRBD1 aligns across 7 bases. The germline V gene has CDR1 SGHNT and CDR2 YYREEE (reference sequence). The CDR3 runs 14 residues. With 6 bases clipped from V and 3 bases from J, the junction kept 8 bases outside the gene matches. CDR3 bases: TGTGCCAGCACCACCTTTACAGGGGAAGAGACCCAGTACTTC. It codes for CASTTFTGEETQYF. The full variable domain, completed using reference TRBV5-4 and TRBJ2-5, is ETGVTQSPTHLIKTRGQQVTLRCSSQSGHNTVSWYQQALGQGPQFIFQYYREEENGRGNFPPRFSGLQFPNYSSELNVNALELDDSALYLCASTTFTGEETQYFGPGTRLLVL.

This clonotype was seen ten or more times. DNA of the CDR3: TGTGCCAGCAGTTACGCCCCCACCCGGGACACCACCGTCGGCTACACCTTC. This sequence encodes CASSYAPTRDTTVGYTF. V and J are TRBV28 and TRBJ1-2, with TRBD1 as a possible D gene (6 bases). Trimming stripped 4 bases from V and 8 bases from J, with 26 bases between. The CDR3 spans 17 residues. Germline V gene sequence: CDR1 MDHEN, CDR2 SYDVKM.

This clonotype was picked up a small number of times. Just one base apart from a much larger clone, this may be a read error. This chain joins TRBV6-2 or TRBV6-3 and TRBJ2-1; TRBD2 aligns across 7 bases. Germline loops: CDR1 MNHEY, CDR2 SVGEGT. CDR3 length: 15 amino acids. The CDR3 protein is CASSYSWGGGDEHFF. The CDR3 nucleotides read TGTGCCAGCAGTTACTCGTGGGGGGGAGGAGATGAGCATTTCTTC.

By its share, this clonotype is medium-sized. In nucleotides, the CDR3 is TGCGCCAGCAGCCAAGACCGAGAGTCCTACGAGCAGTACTTC. Translating gives CASSQDRESYEQYF. The V gene is TRBV4-3, the J gene TRBJ2-7; D uncertain. CDR1 is LGHNA, CDR2 YSLEER, per germline. Trimming removed 0 bases from V and 1 base from J, with 7 bases in between. There are 14 residues in the CDR3.

Concerning this clonotype: Possible read error: a much larger clone is one base away. The V call is TRBV6-2 or TRBV6-3, the J call TRBJ2-6; D is uncertain. Germline V gene lookup returns CDR1 MNHEY and CDR2 SVGEGT. The CDR3 extends over 14 amino acids. Trimming pared 6 bases from V and 4 bases from J, leaving 10 bases between. CDR3 loop: CASSLIYGANVLTF. CDR3 DNA sequence: TGTGCCAGCAGCCTTATCTACGGGGCCAACGTCCTGACTTTC.

There are many counts of this clonotype. This chain connects TRBV6-1 to TRBJ1-1; the match to TRBD1 covers 10 bases. This CDR3 comprises 16 residues. The ends lost 6 bases at V and 1 base at J; junction bases unmatched: 8. The V gene's germline CDR1 is MNHNS and CDR2 SASEGT. The CDR3 loop is CASRSAGTGENTEAFF. In nucleotides, the CDR3 is TGTGCCAGCAGGTCCGCCGGGACAGGGGAGAACACTGAAGCTTTCTTT.

The rearrangement uses TRBV7-3 and TRBJ2-1; TRBD2 matches 8 bases. Germline CDR1 is SGHTA and CDR2 is FQGTGA. V trimming: 2 bases; J trimming: 3 bases; junction bases outside the gene matches: 6. This CDR3 is 16 amino acids long. DNA for the CDR3: TGTGCCAGCAGCTTAGTAGGCGGGGGGAACTACAATGAGCAGTTCTTC. Translated, it gives CASSLVGGGNYNEQFF.

This clonotype was observed many times. J is TRBJ2-1 and V is TRBV9, with 7 positions matching TRBD2. The V gene's germline CDR1 is SGDLS and CDR2 YYNGEE. V dropped 2 bases and J dropped 6; count of bases not matched to a gene: 26. CDR3 length equals 21 residues. The CDR3 DNA follows: TGTGCCAGCAGCGTGACAGCTACTAGCGCCATAGCAGGAAGCCAATCCAATGAGCAGTTCTTC. Amino acid sequence: CASSVTATSAIAGSQSNEQFF.

The chain couples TRBV6-2 or TRBV6-3 to TRBJ2-7; maybe TRBD1 (6 bases). Trimming pared 6 bases from V and 3 bases from J, leaving 9 bases between. Looked up from germline, CDR1 is MNHEY and CDR2 is SVGEGT. The CDR3 covers 12 residues. The CDR3 sequence is CASRRDNYEQYF. The DNA for the CDR3 is TGTGCCAGCAGAAGGGACAACTACGAGCAGTACTTC.

This chain joins TRBV7-2 and TRBJ1-2, with TRBD1 as a possible D gene (6 bases). The ends were cut back, 1 base at V and 4 bases at J, with 13 bases in the middle. This CDR3 region has 15 residues. The V gene's germline CDR1 is SGHTA and CDR2 FQGNSA. CDR3 loop: CTSSLERGASYGYTF. DNA of the CDR3: TGTACCAGCAGCTTAGAGAGGGGGGCGTCCTATGGCTACACCTTC. Combining the CDR3 with reference TRBV7-2 and TRBJ1-2 gives the whole variable domain GAGVSQSPSNKVTEKGKDVELRCDPISGHTALYWYRQSLGQGLEFLIYFQGNSAPDKSGLPSDRFSAERTGGSVSTLTIQRTQQEDSAVYLCTSSLERGASYGYTFGSGTRLTVV.

Concerning this clonotype itself: One base away lies a much larger clone, so this may be a sequencing read error. The V call is TRBV3-1, the J call TRBJ1-1, with D perhaps matching TRBD1 (6 bases). The CDR3 is 15 residues long. V was trimmed by 5 bases and J by 5 bases, leaving 18 bases between them. In germline, CDR1 is LGHDT, CDR2 YNNKEL (reference sequence). DNA of the CDR3: TGTGCCAGCAGCAAAGGGGCAAGACAGGCGACTGAAGCTTTCTTT. This translates into CASSKGARQATEAFF.

This clonotype came up many times. The chain uses TRBV29-1 and TRBJ1-2; weak D call: TRBD1 (5 bases). V was cut by 4 bases and J by 4 bases, with 10 bases left in between. The CDR3 totals 12 residues. The germline gives CDR1 SQVTM, CDR2 ANQGSEA. The CDR3 DNA is TGCAGCGTTGGTGGAAGGGGCTATGGCTACACCTTC. Its translation: CSVGGRGYGYTF.

The CDR3 nucleotides are TGCGCCAGCGGGACAGTGATTTCTTTTTCCGGGGAGCTGTTTTTT. It is translated as CASGTVISFSGELFF. The rearrangement links TRBV5-1 to TRBJ2-2; 7 bases line up with TRBD1. This CDR3 has 15 amino acids. J was trimmed by 6 bases and V by 7 bases; bases with no gene match: 12. Germline V gene data show CDR1 as SGHRS and CDR2 as YFSETQ.

At least ten counts were recorded for this clonotype. V and J are TRBV5-6 and TRBJ2-1; D gene uncertain. Germline assignment: CDR1 SGHDT and CDR2 YYEEEE. CDR3 length: 13 residues. V lost 4 bases and J 5 bases, leaving 10 bases between the germline ends. The CDR3 sequence: CASSPLPHNEQFF. CDR3 DNA: TGTGCCAGCAGCCCCCTTCCCCACAATGAGCAGTTCTTC.

This clonotype was found many times. This chain links TRBV6-2 or TRBV6-3 with TRBJ2-1, with 7 nucleotides matching TRBD2. Trimming removed 7 bases from V and 10 bases from J; junction bases left unmatched: 7. The CDR3 covers 12 residues. The germline CDR1 and CDR2 sequences are MNHEY and SVGEGT. CDR3 DNA: TGTGCCAGCACGACTAGCCCGGCGGAGCAGTTCTTC. This gives the protein CASTTSPAEQFF.

The V gene is TRBV11-2, the J gene TRBJ2-7, with 8 positions matching TRBD1. CDR1 is SGHAT and CDR2 is FQNNGV in the germline V gene. The CDR3 length is 15 residues. The V gene end was trimmed by 4 bases and the J gene end by 2 bases; junction bases not matched to a gene: 7. The CDR3 spells CASSSLRTGTYEQYF. CDR3 DNA: TGTGCCAGCAGCTCCTTAAGGACAGGGACCTACGAGCAGTACTTC.

The sample holds one count of this clonotype. This chain uses TRBV5-1 with TRBJ1-1; 9 bases are shared with TRBD1. V lost 4 bases and J lost 4; bases outside the gene matches: 11. Looked up from germline, CDR1 is SGHRS and CDR2 is YFSETQ. CDR3 size: 16 residues. The CDR3 spells CASSHSRQGVITEAFF. CDR3 coding DNA: TGCGCCAGCAGCCACAGTCGACAGGGGGTTATCACTGAAGCTTTCTTT. The full variable domain, rest sourced from reference TRBV5-1 and TRBJ1-1, is KAGVTQTPRYLIKTRGQQVTLSCSPISGHRSVSWYQQTPGQGLQFLFEYFSETQRNKGNFPGRFSGRQFSNSRSEMNVSTLELGDSALYLCASSHSRQGVITEAFFGQGTRLTVV.

The table lists this clonotype with many counts. The chain joins TRBV19 to TRBJ1-5, with a tentative D call TRBD1 (6 bases). CDR3 length: 15 amino acids. Germline loops: CDR1 LNHDA, CDR2 SQIVND (reference sequence). V dropped 3 bases and J dropped 5 bases, with 14 bases sitting between them. This CDR3 is CASSIGATGYQPQHF. The CDR3 DNA is TGTGCCAGTAGTATTGGGGCGACAGGCTATCAGCCCCAGCATTTT.

This clonotype was detected ten times or more. A much bigger clone sits one base away, suggesting this may be a read error. This chain joins TRBV28 and TRBJ2-1; D gene unclear. Per germline, CDR1 MDHEN and CDR2 SYDVKM. Trimming shortened V by 8 bases and J by 2 bases, and 4 bases separated the two germline ends. The CDR3 totals 11 residues. The CDR3 sequence is CASRTYNEQFF. DNA for the CDR3: TGTGCCAGCCGGACCTACAATGAGCAGTTCTTC.

This clonotype was seen repeatedly, ten times or more. This chain uses TRBV20-1 with TRBJ1-5, with D tentatively TRBD1 (5 bases). There are 15 residues in the CDR3. The germline V gene has CDR1 DFQATT and CDR2 SNEGSKA (reference sequence). The V end lost 1 base, the J end lost 2 bases, and 12 bases lay between the germline ends. CDR3 coding DNA: TGCAGTGCTAGAGTCCGGGGAGGGGGCAATCAGCCCCAGCATTTT. This gives the protein CSARVRGGGNQPQHF.

In its sample, this clonotype was seen many times. V and J are TRBV6-5 and TRBJ2-7, with 7 bases matching TRBD2. The germline V gene has CDR1 MNHEY and CDR2 SVGAGI. V was clipped by 0 bases and J by 6 bases; unmatched bases: 2. The CDR3 contains 13 residues. The CDR3 spells CASSYSGTIEQYF. The CDR3 DNA reads TGTGCCAGCAGTTACTCCGGGACTATCGAGCAGTACTTC.

This clonotype was counted ten times or more. The chain couples TRBV7-2 to TRBJ2-3; TRBD2 matches at 8 bases. V lost 1 base and J lost 0; bases outside the gene matches: 3. Germline V CDR1 and CDR2: SGHTA, FQGNSA. This CDR3 region has 16 residues. CDR3 bases: TGTGCCAGCAGCTTAGTGGCTAGCGGGAGCACAGATACGCAGTATTTT. This gives the protein CASSLVASGSTDTQYF.

The table lists this clonotype with many counts. The CDR3 bases are TGTGCCAGCAGTCTCCAACTAGGCTACTCCTACGAGCAGTACTTC. Protein product: CASSLQLGYSYEQYF. The chain couples TRBV27 to TRBJ2-7; D is possibly TRBD2 (5 bases). Germline CDR1 MNHEY, CDR2 SMNVEV (reference sequence). V lost 5 bases and J 0 bases, leaving 14 bases between the germline ends. This CDR3 is 15 amino acids long.

Many counts were recorded for this clonotype. The J gene is TRBJ1-5, the V gene TRBV7-2; D gene uncertain. Trimming removed 5 bases from V and 6 bases from J, with 17 bases in between. The CDR3 consists of 15 residues. Germline V gene lookup returns CDR1 SGHTA and CDR2 FQGNSA. CDR3 sequence (DNA): TGTGCCAGCAGCCAAGGCGCCCGGGAGGGTCAGCCCCAGCATTTT. Translated, it gives CASSQGAREGQPQHF.

There are many counts of this clonotype. The chain recombines TRBV28 with TRBJ2-3, with 9 bases fitting TRBD2. Germline CDR1 MDHEN, CDR2 SYDVKM. The CDR3 spans 17 residues. V was clipped by 8 bases and J by 3 bases; unmatched bases: 15. In nucleotides, the CDR3 is TGTGCCAGCCTTAAGGGAGGGGCGGGAGGGCGGACAGATACGCAGTATTTT. Translating it yields CASLKGGAGGRTDTQYF.

This rearrangement joins TRBV6-2 or TRBV6-3 to TRBJ2-7, with a tentative D call TRBD1 (5 bases). This CDR3 spans 11 amino acids. CDR1 is MNHEY and CDR2 is SVGEGT in the germline V gene. V was clipped by 5 bases and J by 10 bases, with 12 bases between them. The chain's CDR3 is CASSTGLEQYF. The CDR3 DNA reads TGTGCCAGCAGTACAGGTCTAGAACAGTACTTC.

On this clonotype: A far larger clone is one base from this, pointing to a likely read error. The V and J genes are TRBV6-2 or TRBV6-3 and TRBJ1-1, with TRBD1 as a possible D gene (5 bases). The V end lost 6 bases, the J end lost 0 bases, and 14 bases lay between the germline ends. The CDR3 extends over 15 amino acids. Germline CDR1 and CDR2: MNHEY and SVGEGT. The CDR3 DNA follows: TGTGCCAGCAGGGAATCTGGGGGACTGAACACTGAAGCTTTCTTT. This sequence encodes CASRESGGLNTEAFF.

The chain couples TRBV2 to TRBJ2-1; D call uncertain. The CDR3 sequence is 13 residues long. Trimming removed 2 bases at V and 1 base at J, with 3 bases between. Germline lookup yields CDR1 SNHLY and CDR2 FYNNEI. The CDR3, as DNA: TGTGCCAGCAGTGAACAATCCTACAATGAGCAGTTCTTC. Translation: CASSEQSYNEQFF.